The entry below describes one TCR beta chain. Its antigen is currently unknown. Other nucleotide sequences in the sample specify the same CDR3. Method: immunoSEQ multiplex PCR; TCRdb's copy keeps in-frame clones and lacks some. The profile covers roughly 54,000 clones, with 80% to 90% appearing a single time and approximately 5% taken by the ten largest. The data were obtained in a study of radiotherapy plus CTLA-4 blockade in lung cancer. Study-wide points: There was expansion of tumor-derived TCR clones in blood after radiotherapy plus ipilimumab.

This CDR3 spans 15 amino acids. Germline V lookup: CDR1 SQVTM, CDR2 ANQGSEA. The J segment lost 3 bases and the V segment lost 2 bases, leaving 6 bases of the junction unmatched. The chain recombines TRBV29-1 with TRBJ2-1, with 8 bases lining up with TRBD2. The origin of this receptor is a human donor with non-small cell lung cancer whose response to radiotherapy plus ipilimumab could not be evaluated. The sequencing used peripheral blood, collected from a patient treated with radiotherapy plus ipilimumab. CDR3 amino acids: CSVERLAGHYNEQFF. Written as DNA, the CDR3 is TGCAGCGTTGAACGGCTAGCGGGCCACTACAATGAGCAGTTCTTC.